This T cell receptor beta chain was found in a study of T cells in tumors after PD-1 blockade (dated by TCRdb to the late 2010s). Regarding the study in general: Prior checkpoint blockade, systemic immunosuppressant use, and recent radiotherapy or other anti-cancer therapy within 4 weeks were grounds for patient exclusion. An average of approximately 120,000 TCR templates (range 24,679-257,772) and roughly 37,000 unique clonotypes was obtained for peripheral blood samples. RECIST version 1.1 was used to assess clinical response. Using site-matched tumors from BCC or SCC patients sampled before and after anti-PD-1 therapy, the study carried out paired single-cell RNA and TCR sequencing. A subset of patients also received ongoing daily vismodegib 150 mg during anti-PD-1 treatment. To compare clonotypes in blood and tumor, bulk TCR sequencing was done on nine to ten peripheral blood samples taken from a few patients. Treatment consisted of either cemiplimab 350 mg every 2 weeks or pembrolizumab 200 mg every 3 weeks.

Trimming at the junction amounts to 7 bases on V and 0 bases on J, and the germline ends lie 10 bases apart. The germline V gene (reference sequence) sets CDR1 to LNHDA and CDR2 to SQIVND. The CDR3 covers 14 residues, taking in both the cysteine and the phenylalanine. Here the CDR3 DNA is all that survives: 42 bases in frame from base 1. The immunoSEQ platform was used for deep TCRbeta sequencing. Processing in the source paper ran as follows. Only productive rearrangements were exported from the immunoSEQ Analyzer for further analysis. Bulk TCRbeta clonotypes were assigned T cell phenotypes by matching to single-cell RNA+TCR-seq clones sharing the same TCRbeta sequence. Using bulk TCR sequencing data, clone enrichment in tumor was calculated by dividing a clone's tumor frequency by the same clone's PBMC frequency. TCRs were sorted with GLIPH into specificity groups, meaning clusters of distinct TCRs that share CDR3 motifs and likely recognize common antigens. TCRdb carries this immuneACCESS record with in-frame sequences only. Its versions omit some clonotypes, under half of them owing to an unresolved V gene in the studies checked, with the rest unexplained. Clone size and V and J calls were adopted from that table, with D and trimming inferred from the DNA. Recorded for this sample are 20,000 to 25,000 clones; more than 70% of them occurred a single time. The biggest ten clones account for roughly 25% of the sample.

Results the study describes overall, beyond this receptor: Where the novel T cell clones came from was not determined, and possible sources could include lymphoid organs or rare unexpanded clones inside the tumor or in the tumor periphery. About two fifths of the TCR clonotypes from tumors also showed up in blood, and some novel exhausted tumor clones were present in pre-treatment blood, which suggests peripheral recruitment.

In light of the paper, this sample's time point label describes: before anti-PD-1 therapy. Genomic DNA extracted from tumor biopsies or peripheral blood was used for bulk TCRbeta sequencing, with input ranging from about 600 ng to 6,500 ng. Histologically proven advanced or metastatic basal or squamous cell carcinoma was present in all patients, all of whom were poor candidates for surgical resection. The basal cell carcinoma cohort comprised about a dozen patients, of whom several had bulk tumor TCR sequencing. This clone was seen a handful of times. Its antigen is still unknown. Nothing much larger sits one base from this clone, and base qualities are not available.

The TCR was taken from a human donor with basal cell carcinoma. The specimen was PBMCs, collected before anti-PD-1 treatment. Recombination joined TRBV19 with TRBJ1-3; no D gene can be assigned with confidence. The DNA is as follows: TGTGCCAGTACCCCCAGTGCCTCTGGAAACACCATATATTTT. It translates to CASTPSASGNTIYF.